The T cell receptor (beta chain) described here comes from a study of PD-1 blockade in classical Hodgkin lymphoma. At the level of the study: Intravenous delivery of nivolumab at 3 mg/kg to patients occurred every 2 weeks.

For this clone: The antigen is not known. Within the sample, other DNA sequences also encode this same CDR3.

Autologous stem cell transplantation was followed by relapse in every patient, and brentuximab vedotin exposure varied. Data came from immunoSEQ multiplex PCR; TCRdb stores just in-frame clones and leaves some out. The sample carries 120,000 to 150,000 clones, about 81% recorded once. General study findings and limits: Patients newly diagnosed and complete responders had comparable baseline diversity.

Germline V gives CDR1 SGHRS, CDR2 YFSETQ. The CDR3 is 14 amino acids. The V and J ends lost 1 base and 0 bases respectively, with 6 bases between them. J is TRBJ2-3 and V is TRBV5-1; D unresolved. The material sequenced was peripheral blood mononuclear cells (PBMCs), taken before the second cycle of nivolumab. This clonotype was sampled from a human donor with classical Hodgkin lymphoma. DNA of the CDR3: TGCGCCAGCAGCTTGAGTGGCAGCACAGATACGCAGTATTTT. Amino acids: CASSLSGSTDTQYF.